The sequence of this T cell receptor beta chain was determined in a study of T cells in narcolepsy. At the level of the study: Healthy controls were enrolled alongside patients with narcolepsy type 1 or type 2.

On this clone: Its antigen is currently unknown.

The CDR3 extends over 17 amino acids. Germline CDR1 MNHEY, CDR2 SMNVEV (reference sequence). Deletions cut 2 bases from V and 1 base from J, with 12 bases between. Study-wide results and caveats: Autoreactive HCRT-specific and TRIB2-specific clonotypes were marked in same-patient CSF-versus-blood CD4+ comparisons. Reportedly, autoreactive clonotypes were serially detected in patients' blood but not controls'.

Measured with immunoSEQ multiplex PCR; TCRdb has only the in-frame clones, and not every one. The sample comprises tens of thousands of clones, about 92% of which are singletons, and about 1% rests with the top ten. Sequencing was performed on CD45RA- memory CD4+ T cells from PBMCs. The receptor's source is a human donor with narcolepsy. The V call is TRBV27, the J call TRBJ2-6; D unclear. CDR3 loop: CASSLRPLLSGANVLTF. The CDR3 nucleotides read TGTGCCAGCAGTTTAAGGCCCTTGTTATCTGGGGCCAACGTCCTGACTTTC.